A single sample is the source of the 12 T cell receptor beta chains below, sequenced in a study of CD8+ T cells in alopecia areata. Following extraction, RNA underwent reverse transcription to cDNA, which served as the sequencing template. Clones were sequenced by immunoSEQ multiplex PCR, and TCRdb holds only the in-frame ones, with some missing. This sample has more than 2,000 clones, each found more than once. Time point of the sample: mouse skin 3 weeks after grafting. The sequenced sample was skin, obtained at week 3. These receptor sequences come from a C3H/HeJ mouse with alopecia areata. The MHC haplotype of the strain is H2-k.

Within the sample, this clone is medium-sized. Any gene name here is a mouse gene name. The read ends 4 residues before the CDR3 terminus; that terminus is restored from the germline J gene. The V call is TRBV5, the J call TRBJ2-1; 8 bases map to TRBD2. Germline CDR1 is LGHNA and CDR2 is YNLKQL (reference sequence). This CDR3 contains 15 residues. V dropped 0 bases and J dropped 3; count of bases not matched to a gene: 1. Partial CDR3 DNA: TGTGCCAGCAGCCAAGACTGGGGGGCCTATGCT. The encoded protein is CASSQDWGAYA. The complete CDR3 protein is CASSQDWGAYAEQFF.

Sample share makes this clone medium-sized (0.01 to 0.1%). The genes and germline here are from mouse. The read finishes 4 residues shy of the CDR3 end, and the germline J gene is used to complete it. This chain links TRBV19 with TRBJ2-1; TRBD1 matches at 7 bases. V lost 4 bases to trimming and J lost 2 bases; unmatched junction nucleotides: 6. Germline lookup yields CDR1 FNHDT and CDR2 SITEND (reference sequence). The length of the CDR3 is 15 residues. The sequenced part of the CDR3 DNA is TGTGCCAGCAGTCCTCTTGGGACAGACTATGCT. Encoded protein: CASSPLGTDYA. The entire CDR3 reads CASSPLGTDYAEQFF.

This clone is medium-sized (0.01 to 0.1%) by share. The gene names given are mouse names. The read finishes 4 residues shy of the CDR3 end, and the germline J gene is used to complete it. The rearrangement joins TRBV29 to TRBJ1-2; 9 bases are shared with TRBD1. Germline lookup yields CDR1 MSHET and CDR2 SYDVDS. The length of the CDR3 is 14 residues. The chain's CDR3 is CASSDTGGATDYTF. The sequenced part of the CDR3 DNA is TGTGCTAGCAGCGATACAGGGGGCGCGACC.

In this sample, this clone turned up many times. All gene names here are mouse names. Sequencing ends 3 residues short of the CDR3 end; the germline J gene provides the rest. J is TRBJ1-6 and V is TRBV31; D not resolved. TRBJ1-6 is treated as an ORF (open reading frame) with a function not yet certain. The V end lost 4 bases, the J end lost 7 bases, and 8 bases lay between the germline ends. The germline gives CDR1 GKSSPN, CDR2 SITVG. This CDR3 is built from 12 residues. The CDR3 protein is CAWTGGNSPLYF. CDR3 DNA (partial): TGTGCCTGGACAGGTGGCAATTCGCCC.

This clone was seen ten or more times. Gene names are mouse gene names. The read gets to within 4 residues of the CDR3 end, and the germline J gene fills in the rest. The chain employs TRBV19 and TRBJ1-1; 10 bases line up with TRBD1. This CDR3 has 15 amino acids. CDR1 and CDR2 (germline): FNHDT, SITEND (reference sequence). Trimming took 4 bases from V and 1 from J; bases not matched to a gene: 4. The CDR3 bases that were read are TGTGCCAGCAGTCGGGACAGGGGAGGAAACACA. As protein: CASSRDRGGNT. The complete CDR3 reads CASSRDRGGNTEVFF.

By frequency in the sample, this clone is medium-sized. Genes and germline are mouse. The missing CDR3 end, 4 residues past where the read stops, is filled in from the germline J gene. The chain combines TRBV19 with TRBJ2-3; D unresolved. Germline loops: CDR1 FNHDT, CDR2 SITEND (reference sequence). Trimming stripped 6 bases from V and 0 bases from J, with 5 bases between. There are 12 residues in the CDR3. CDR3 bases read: TGTGCCAGCACCCTGAGTGCAGAA. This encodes CASTLSAE. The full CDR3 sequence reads CASTLSAETLYF. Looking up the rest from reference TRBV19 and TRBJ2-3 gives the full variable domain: GGIITQTPKFLIGQEGQKLTLKCQQNFNHDTMYWYRQDSGKGLRLIYYSITENDLQKGDLSEGYDASREKKSSFSLTVTSAQKNEMAVFLCASTLSAETLYFGSGTRLTVL.

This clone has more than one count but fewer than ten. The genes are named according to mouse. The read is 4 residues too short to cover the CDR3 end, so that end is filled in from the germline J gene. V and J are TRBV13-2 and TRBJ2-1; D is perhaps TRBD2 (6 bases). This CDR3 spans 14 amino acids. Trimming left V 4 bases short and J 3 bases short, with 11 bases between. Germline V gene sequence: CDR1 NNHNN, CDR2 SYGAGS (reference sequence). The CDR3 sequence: CASGLRDSYAEQFF. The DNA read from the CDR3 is TGTGCCAGCGGTCTCCGGGACTCCTATGCT.

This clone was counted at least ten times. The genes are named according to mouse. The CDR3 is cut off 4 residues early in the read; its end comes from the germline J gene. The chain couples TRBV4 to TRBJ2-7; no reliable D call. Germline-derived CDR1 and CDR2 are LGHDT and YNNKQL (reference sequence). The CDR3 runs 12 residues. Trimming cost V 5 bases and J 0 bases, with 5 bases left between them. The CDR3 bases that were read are TGTGCCAGCAGCCTGAGCTCCTAT. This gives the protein CASSLSSY. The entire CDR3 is CASSLSSYEQYF.

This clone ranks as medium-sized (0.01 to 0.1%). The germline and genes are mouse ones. The covered CDR3 bases are TGTGCCAGCAGTATGGAGGGGGCGCGAGCT. It encodes CASSMEGARA. The CDR3 reads in full as CASSMEGARAEQFF. This chain connects TRBV19 to TRBJ2-1; maybe TRBD1 (7 bases). Read coverage stops 4 residues before the CDR3 terminus; the germline J gene supplies the remainder. Germline V gene lookup returns CDR1 FNHDT and CDR2 SITEND (reference sequence). There are 14 residues in the CDR3.

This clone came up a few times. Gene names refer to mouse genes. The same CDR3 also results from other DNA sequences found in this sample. The CDR3 DNA, read in part, is TGTGCCAGCGGTGATCCAGGAAGTGCAGAA. It translates to CASGDPGSAE. The full CDR3 protein reads CASGDPGSAETLYF. V gene TRBV13-2 combines with J gene TRBJ2-3; no clear D. From the germline J gene comes the end of the CDR3, since the read stops 4 residues before it. V dropped 1 base and J dropped 0 bases, with 6 bases sitting between them. Per germline, CDR1 NNHNN and CDR2 SYGAGS (reference sequence). The CDR3 is 14 residues long.

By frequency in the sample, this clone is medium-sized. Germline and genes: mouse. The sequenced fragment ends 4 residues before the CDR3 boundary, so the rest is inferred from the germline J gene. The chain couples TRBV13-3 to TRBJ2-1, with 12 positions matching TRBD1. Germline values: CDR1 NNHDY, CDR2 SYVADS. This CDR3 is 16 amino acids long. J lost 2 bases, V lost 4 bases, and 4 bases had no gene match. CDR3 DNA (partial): TGTGCCAGCAGTTCCGGGACAGGGGGCGACTATGCT. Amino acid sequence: CASSSGTGGDYA. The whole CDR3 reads CASSSGTGGDYAEQFF.

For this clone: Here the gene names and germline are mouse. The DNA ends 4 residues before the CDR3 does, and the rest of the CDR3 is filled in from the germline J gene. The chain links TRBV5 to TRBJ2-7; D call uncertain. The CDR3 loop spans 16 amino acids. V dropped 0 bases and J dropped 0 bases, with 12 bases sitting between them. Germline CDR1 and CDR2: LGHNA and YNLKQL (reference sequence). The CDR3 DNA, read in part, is TGTGCCAGCAGCCAAGATGACTTCCGGAGCTCCTAT. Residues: CASSQDDFRSSY. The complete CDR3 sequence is CASSQDDFRSSYEQYF.